The clone carrying this TCR beta chain was detected a few times. Its cognate antigen is unknown. This entry is derived from a study of T cells in Graves' hyperthyroidism and ophthalmopathy. The V gene's germline CDR1 is MNHNS and CDR2 SASEGT. This CDR3 comprises 16 residues. V lost 6 bases and J lost 9; bases outside the gene matches: 12. Hyperthyroidism had been newly diagnosed in patients aged 18 to 65, and its duration was under 2 months. Ahead of any ophthalmopathy symptoms, the blood sample was obtained at the first diagnosis of hyperthyroidism. Study findings and constraints: Blood shared most expanded thyroid clonotypes above 0.001.

RNA transcripts provided the source from which TCR beta CDR3 regions were amplified. An initial round of RT-PCR targeting the TCR CDR3 relied on the HTBI primer set. TCRdb passed the multiplex PCR reads through MiXCR, listing each CDR3 protein once. The sample has 690,000 or so distinct CDR3 sequences; 18% are singletons. The sequencing input was blood. This clonotype was obtained from a woman aged 50 to 60 with Graves' hyperthyroidism that later progressed to Graves' ophthalmopathy. J is TRBJ1-6 and V is TRBV6-1; TRBD1 matches 9 bases. CDR3 sequence: CASRNPATGGVSPLHF. The CDR3 DNA reads as TGTGCCAGCAGGAACCCCGCGACAGGGGGTGTTTCACCCCTCCACTTT.